The clone carrying this T cell receptor beta chain was detected ten times or more. The antigen is unknown. The study ran the assay at deep level. Measured with immunoSEQ multiplex PCR; TCRdb has only the in-frame clones, and not every one. The sample carries roughly 96,000 clones, approximately 44% recorded once. The data belong to a study of shared clonotypes between healthy human individuals. V was shortened by 2 bases and J by 10 bases, with 12 bases between the two germline ends. In germline, CDR1 is LGHNA, CDR2 YSLEER. The CDR3 is made up of 13 amino acids. Study-wide results and caveats: Owing to a small donor count, the genetic and exposure-history diversity represented was limited. The sampled material consisted only of blood, and tissue repertoires are likely to differ.

The chain combines TRBV4-3 with TRBJ2-4; TRBD1 or TRBD2 may be the D gene (5 bases each). The sequenced sample consisted of PBMCs. The sequence was collected from a woman between 35 and 50 years old in good health. Some clones in this sample may be carry-over from other donors' samples. The CDR3 spells CASSQNRDQIQYF. For the CDR3, the DNA is TGCGCCAGCAGCCAAAACCGGGACCAAATTCAGTACTTC.